The clone carrying this T cell receptor beta chain was observed many times. Its antigen is still unknown. The data originate from a study of T cell repertoires in cytomegalovirus infection. Study-wide context: It was the public TCR beta signatures that indicated both CMV infection and matching HLA type. Study outcomes and limitations: What dominated the ex vivo response were HLA-C-restricted CMV-specific TCR beta clonotypes.

TCRdb independently ran MiXCR on the reads; one entry per CDR3 protein. The data contain about 450,000 distinct CDR3 sequences, about a third of them singletons. Between the trimmed V and J ends, which lost 5 bases and 6 bases, there was a span of 14 bases. The CDR3 sequence is 13 residues long. Germline loops: CDR1 SGHTA, CDR2 FQGNSA. V and J are TRBV7-2 and TRBJ2-7; TRBD1 is a possible D gene (5 bases). Sequenced sample: PBMCs. The TCR comes from a human donor in good health (CMV status not recorded). Some clones in this sample may be carry-over from other donors' samples. CDR3 loop: CASSLTVDGEQYF. DNA for the CDR3: TGTGCCAGCAGCCTGACAGTAGACGGCGAGCAGTACTTC.